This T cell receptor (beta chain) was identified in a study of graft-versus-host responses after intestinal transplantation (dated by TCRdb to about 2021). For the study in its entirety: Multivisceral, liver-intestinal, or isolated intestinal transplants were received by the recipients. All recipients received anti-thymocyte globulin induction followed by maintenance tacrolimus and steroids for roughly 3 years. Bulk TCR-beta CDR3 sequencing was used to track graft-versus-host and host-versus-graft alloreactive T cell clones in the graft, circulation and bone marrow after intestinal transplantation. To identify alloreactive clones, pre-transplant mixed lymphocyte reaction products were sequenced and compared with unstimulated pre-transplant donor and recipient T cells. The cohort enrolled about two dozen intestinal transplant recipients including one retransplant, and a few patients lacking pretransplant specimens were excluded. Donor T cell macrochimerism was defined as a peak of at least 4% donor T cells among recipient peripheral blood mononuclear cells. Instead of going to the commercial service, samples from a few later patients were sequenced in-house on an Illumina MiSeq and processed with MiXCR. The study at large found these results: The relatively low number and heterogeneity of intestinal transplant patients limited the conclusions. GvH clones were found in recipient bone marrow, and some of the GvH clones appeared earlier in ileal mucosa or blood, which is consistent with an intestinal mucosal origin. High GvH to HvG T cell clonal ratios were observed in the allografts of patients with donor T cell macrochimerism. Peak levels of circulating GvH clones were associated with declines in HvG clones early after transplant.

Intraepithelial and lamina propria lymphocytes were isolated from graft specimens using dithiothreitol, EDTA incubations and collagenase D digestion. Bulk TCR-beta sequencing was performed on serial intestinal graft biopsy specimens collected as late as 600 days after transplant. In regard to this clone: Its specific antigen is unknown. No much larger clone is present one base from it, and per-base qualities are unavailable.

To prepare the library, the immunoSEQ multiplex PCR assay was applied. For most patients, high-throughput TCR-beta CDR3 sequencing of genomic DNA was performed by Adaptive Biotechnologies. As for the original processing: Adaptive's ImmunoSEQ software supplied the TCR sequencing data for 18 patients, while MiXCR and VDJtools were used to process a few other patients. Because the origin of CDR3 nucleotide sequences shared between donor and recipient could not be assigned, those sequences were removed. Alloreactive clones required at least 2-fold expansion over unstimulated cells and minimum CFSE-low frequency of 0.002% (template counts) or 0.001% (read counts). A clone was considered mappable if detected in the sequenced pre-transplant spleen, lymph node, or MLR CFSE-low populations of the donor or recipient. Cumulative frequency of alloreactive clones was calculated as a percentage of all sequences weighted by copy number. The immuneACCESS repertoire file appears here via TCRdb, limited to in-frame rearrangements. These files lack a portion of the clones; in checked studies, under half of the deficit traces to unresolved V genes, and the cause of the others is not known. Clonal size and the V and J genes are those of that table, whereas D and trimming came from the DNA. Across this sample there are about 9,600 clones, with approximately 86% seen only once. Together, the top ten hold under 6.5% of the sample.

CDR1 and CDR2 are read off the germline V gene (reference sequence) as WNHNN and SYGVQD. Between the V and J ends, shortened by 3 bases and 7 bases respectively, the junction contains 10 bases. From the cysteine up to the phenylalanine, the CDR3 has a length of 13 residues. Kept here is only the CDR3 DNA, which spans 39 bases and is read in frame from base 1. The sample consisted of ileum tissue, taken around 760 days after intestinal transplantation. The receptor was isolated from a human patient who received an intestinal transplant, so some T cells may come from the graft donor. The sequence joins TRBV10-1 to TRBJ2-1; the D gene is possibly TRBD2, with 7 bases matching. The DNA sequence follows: TGCGCCAGCAGTGAAGGGGGGGGGAATGAGCAGTTCTTC. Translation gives CASSEGGGNEQFF.